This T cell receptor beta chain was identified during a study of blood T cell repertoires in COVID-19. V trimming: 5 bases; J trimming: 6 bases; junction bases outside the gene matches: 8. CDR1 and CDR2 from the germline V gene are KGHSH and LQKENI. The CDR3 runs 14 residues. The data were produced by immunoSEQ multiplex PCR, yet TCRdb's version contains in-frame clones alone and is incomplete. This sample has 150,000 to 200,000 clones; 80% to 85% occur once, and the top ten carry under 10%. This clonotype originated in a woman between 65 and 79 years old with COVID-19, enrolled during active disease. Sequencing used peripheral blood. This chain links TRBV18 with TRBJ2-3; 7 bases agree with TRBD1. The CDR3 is CASSSETGMDTQYF. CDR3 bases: TGTGCCAGCTCATCAGAGACAGGGATGGATACGCAGTATTTT. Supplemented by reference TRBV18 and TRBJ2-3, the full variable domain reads NAGVMQNPRHLVRRRGQEARLRCSPMKGHSHVYWYRQLPEEGLKFMVYLQKENIIDESGMPKERFSAEFPKEGPSILRIQQVVRGDSAAYFCASSSETGMDTQYFGPGTRLTVL.